A single sample gave rise to the 18 T cell receptor beta chains below, sequenced in a study of blood T cell repertoires in COVID-19. Clones were read by immunoSEQ multiplex PCR, and TCRdb kept only the in-frame ones, dropping some. The sample records around 300,000 clones, roughly 91% being singletons. Sequencing was carried out using PBMCs or T cells enriched from blood (not recorded which). The source is a woman aged 60 to 75 in a cohort exposed to, infected with or recovered from COVID-19 (not recorded which).

The CDR3 sequence: CASSWDFTDTQYF. As DNA, the CDR3 is TGTGCCAGCAGTTGGGACTTCACAGATACGCAGTATTTT. This chain joins TRBV2 and TRBJ2-3, with a possible D match to TRBD2 (6 bases). The CDR3 contains 13 residues. Trimming stripped 5 bases from V and 2 bases from J, with 8 bases between. Germline V lookup: CDR1 SNHLY, CDR2 FYNNEI.

The chain recombines TRBV4-3 with TRBJ2-7; 10 bases fit TRBD2. With V trimmed by 3 bases and J by 4 bases, 3 bases remained unmatched. The CDR3 is 14 residues long. CDR1 is LGHNA, CDR2 YSLEER, per germline. The CDR3 DNA is TGCGCCAGCAGCCAGGGACTAGCGAGTTACGAGCAGTACTTC. Its protein is CASSQGLASYEQYF.

The chain joins TRBV3-1 (or the pseudogene TRBV3-2) to TRBJ2-7; no firm D call. The CDR3 contains 12 residues. V was cut by 3 bases and J by 5 bases, with 8 bases left in between. Germline CDR1 and CDR2: LGHDT and YNNKEL (reference sequence). CDR3 bases: TGTGCCAGCAGCCAGGCCCGGGACGAGCAGTACTTC. The encoded protein is CASSQARDEQYF.

This rearrangement joins TRBV20-1 to TRBJ2-5, with D hard to call. The CDR3 has 11 residues. The ends were cut back, 1 base at V and 4 bases at J, with 4 bases in the middle. The germline gives CDR1 DFQATT, CDR2 SNEGSKA (reference sequence). The CDR3 DNA sequence: TGCAGTGCTAGAGCGGGAGAGACCCAGTACTTC. Translating gives CSARAGETQYF.

This chain joins TRBV9 and TRBJ2-7; D gene unclear. The CDR3 loop spans 14 amino acids. The germline V gene has CDR1 SGDLS and CDR2 YYNGEE. The V gene lost 1 base and the J gene lost 4 bases, with 12 bases spanning the gap. The CDR3 sequence is CASSVHPRIYEQYF. Here the CDR3 DNA reads TGTGCCAGCAGCGTACACCCTAGGATTTACGAGCAGTACTTC.

The CDR3 DNA reads as TGTGCCAGCAGTTTATACGGACAGGGAGGTCAGCCCCAGCATTTT. Translating gives CASSLYGQGGQPQHF. The genes are TRBV28 and TRBJ1-5, with TRBD1 matching 8 bases. The junction had 5 bases not matched to a gene; V was cut back by 1 base and J by 6 bases. The CDR3 loop spans 15 amino acids. The germline gives CDR1 MDHEN, CDR2 SYDVKM.

V is TRBV7-9 and J is TRBJ2-5; 8 nucleotides align to TRBD2. This CDR3 has 16 residues. The V gene end was trimmed by 5 bases and the J gene end by 4 bases; junction bases not matched to a gene: 12. Looked up from germline, CDR1 is SEHNR and CDR2 is FQNEAQ (reference sequence). CDR3 protein: CASSPTGGQVGETQYF. The CDR3 DNA reads TGTGCCAGCAGCCCGACGGGGGGGCAGGTCGGAGAGACCCAGTACTTC.

This chain connects TRBV28 to TRBJ2-1, with a possible D match to TRBD1 (5 bases). The V and J ends lost 2 bases and 3 bases respectively, with 11 bases between them. Germline V gene data show CDR1 as MDHEN and CDR2 as SYDVKM. This CDR3 is built from 15 residues. The CDR3 nucleotides are TGTGCCAGCAGTTTAATGACAGACAACTACAATGAGCAGTTCTTC. Encoded protein: CASSLMTDNYNEQFF. The full variable domain, with the rest looked up from reference TRBV28 and TRBJ2-1, is DVKVTQSSRYLVKRTGEKVFLECVQDMDHENMFWYRQDPGLGLRLIYFSYDVKMKEKGDIPEGYSVSREKKERFSLILESASTNQTSMYLCASSLMTDNYNEQFFGPGTRLTVL.

The chain links TRBV28 to TRBJ2-7, with TRBD2 matching 12 bases. CDR1 and CDR2 from the germline V gene are MDHEN and SYDVKM. CDR3 length equals 15 residues. Trimming removed 5 bases from V and 6 bases from J; junction bases left unmatched: 8. In DNA form, the CDR3 reads TGTGCCAGCAGTCCGATCACTAGCGGGAGGTTCGAGCAGTACTTC. Translation: CASSPITSGRFEQYF.

The V gene is TRBV13, the J gene TRBJ2-3; 11 bases align to TRBD2. Trimming at V came to 5 bases and at J to 3 bases, leaving 7 bases not matched to a gene. The germline CDR1 and CDR2 sequences are PRHDT and FYEKMQ (reference sequence). This CDR3 is 16 amino acids long. CDR3 loop: CASSPPGLAVTDTQYF. In nucleotides, the CDR3 is TGTGCCAGCAGCCCCCCGGGACTAGCGGTTACAGATACGCAGTATTTT.

The gene calls are TRBV4-2 and TRBJ1-4; D unresolved. The V end lost 4 bases, the J end lost 3 bases, and 12 bases lay between the germline ends. The length of the CDR3 is 15 residues. The germline gives CDR1 LGHNA, CDR2 YNFKEQ. In DNA, the CDR3 is TGTGCCAGCAGCCGCATCTTAGCTTCTAATGAAAAACTGTTTTTT. Its translation: CASSRILASNEKLFF.

CDR3 nucleotide sequence: TGTGCCAGCAGCACGACAGGGGGTGTCTACAATGAGCAGTTCTTC. Translating gives CASSTTGGVYNEQFF. The gene calls are TRBV11-2 and TRBJ2-1; TRBD1 matches 9 bases. Germline CDR1 reads SGHAT; CDR2 reads FQNNGV. Unmatched junction bases numbered 5, after V lost 5 bases and J lost 3 bases. CDR3 length: 15 residues. Looking up the rest from reference TRBV11-2 and TRBJ2-1 gives the full variable domain: EAGVAQSPRYKIIEKRQSVAFWCNPISGHATLYWYQQILGQGPKLLIQFQNNGVVDDSQLPKDRFSAERLKGVDSTLKIQPAKLEDSAVYLCASSTTGGVYNEQFFGPGTRLTVL.

The chain couples TRBV19 to TRBJ2-7; TRBD2 agrees at 11 bases. The V gene's germline CDR1 is LNHDA and CDR2 SQIVND (reference sequence). The CDR3 covers 16 residues. With 3 bases clipped from V and 0 bases from J, the junction kept 4 bases outside the gene matches. This CDR3 reads CASSIIAGGSSYEQYF. The DNA for the CDR3 is TGTGCCAGTAGTATTATAGCGGGAGGGAGCTCCTACGAGCAGTACTTC.

J is TRBJ1-1 and V is TRBV2; D is perhaps TRBD1 (5 bases). The CDR3 totals 17 residues. Trimming left V 6 bases short and J 0 bases short, with 20 bases between. CDR1 SNHLY and CDR2 FYNNEI come from the germline V gene. CDR3 sequence: CASRPPGTAGLNTEAFF. CDR3 DNA: TGTGCCAGCAGACCACCCGGGACGGCGGGGCTGAACACTGAAGCTTTCTTT.

The chain links TRBV10-1 to TRBJ1-2; no definite D call. Trimming pared 3 bases from V and 2 bases from J, leaving 7 bases between. CDR3 length equals 13 residues. Looked up from germline, CDR1 is WNHNN and CDR2 is SYGVQD (reference sequence). The CDR3 DNA sequence: TGCGCCAGCAGTGACGGACTGAACTATGGCTACACCTTC. It is translated as CASSDGLNYGYTF.

V usage is TRBV6-2 or TRBV6-3 and J usage is TRBJ1-1; no reliable D call. The ends were cut back, 5 bases at V and 2 bases at J, with 12 bases in the middle. CDR3 size: 14 residues. Germline V gene sequence: CDR1 MNHEY, CDR2 SVGEGT. This CDR3 is CASSAHDTNTEAFF. In nucleotides, the CDR3 is TGTGCCAGCAGTGCCCATGACACAAACACTGAAGCTTTCTTT.

V and J are TRBV28 and TRBJ1-2; D might be TRBD1 (5 bases). V lost 3 bases, J lost 6 bases, and 14 bases lay in between. CDR1 and CDR2 from the germline V gene are MDHEN and SYDVKM. The length of the CDR3 is 14 residues. The CDR3 loop reads CASSFGSRAHGYTF. CDR3 coding DNA: TGTGCCAGCAGTTTCGGTTCCAGGGCCCATGGCTACACCTTC.

This clone was recorded a few times. The CDR3 spells CASNRGWDYTEAFF. For the CDR3, the DNA is TGTGCCAGCAACAGGGGGTGGGACTACACTGAAGCTTTCTTT. The chain is built from TRBV28 and TRBJ1-1; 8 bases map to TRBD1. Germline assignment: CDR1 MDHEN and CDR2 SYDVKM. V shed 7 bases, J shed 3 bases, and the junction held 7 bases outside the gene matches. This CDR3 has 14 amino acids.